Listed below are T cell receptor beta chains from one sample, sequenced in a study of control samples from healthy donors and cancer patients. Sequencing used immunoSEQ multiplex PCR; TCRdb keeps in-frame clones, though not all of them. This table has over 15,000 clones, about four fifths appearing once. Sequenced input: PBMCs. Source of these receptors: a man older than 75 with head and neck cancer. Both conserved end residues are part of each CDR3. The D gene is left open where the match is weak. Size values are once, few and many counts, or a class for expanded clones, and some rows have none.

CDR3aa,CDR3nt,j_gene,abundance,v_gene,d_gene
CASSLVSGMGEQYF,TGTGCCAGCAGCTTAGTTAGCGGGATGGGTGAGCAGTACTTC,TRBJ2-7,NA,TRBV11-2,TRBD2
CASIDAGSPYGYTF,TGTGCCAGCATCGACGCAGGGAGCCCATATGGCTACACCTTC,TRBJ1-2,NA,TRBV5-4,NA
CASTLSGSPANEQFF,TGTGCCAGCACACTCAGCGGGAGCCCCGCCAATGAGCAGTTCTTC,TRBJ2-1,NA,TRBV11-2,TRBD2
CSATRWDTQYF,TGCAGTGCTACTCGATGGGATACGCAGTATTTT,TRBJ2-3,NA,TRBV20-1,NA
CASSKGTNTYEQYF,TGTGCCAGCAGCAAAGGAACCAACACCTACGAGCAGTACTTC,TRBJ2-7,NA,TRBV21-1,NA
CASSLGGGFSYEQYF,TGTGCCAGCAGCCTCGGTGGTGGGTTCTCCTACGAGCAGTACTTC,TRBJ2-7,few,TRBV7-9,NA
CASTQGGQYGYTF,TGTGCCAGCACCCAAGGAGGTCAGTATGGCTACACCTTC,TRBJ1-2,NA,TRBV6-5,NA
CASSTYFSGGAHNEQFF,TGTGCCAGTAGTACATATTTTAGCGGGGGGGCCCACAATGAGCAGTTCTTC,TRBJ2-1,NA,TRBV19,TRBD2
CASSQGGRGLAEAFF,TGTGCCAGCAGCCAGGGGGGGCGGGGGCTGGCTGAAGCTTTCTTT,TRBJ1-1,NA,TRBV3-1/TRBV3-2,NA
CASSRTGGANYGYTF,TGTGCCAGCAGCCGCACAGGGGGCGCTAACTATGGCTACACCTTC,TRBJ1-2,NA,TRBV11-2,TRBD1
CASSARQGAYYEQYF,TGTGCCAGCAGCGCTCGACAGGGGGCCTACTACGAGCAGTACTTC,TRBJ2-7,few,TRBV11-2,TRBD1
CASSAPPGTSAYNEQFF,TGTGCCAGCAGCGCACCCCCTGGGACTAGCGCCTACAATGAGCAGTTCTTC,TRBJ2-1,NA,TRBV9,TRBD2
CASSPQTGINSNQPQHF,TGTGCCAGCAGTCCCCAAACCGGGATTAATAGCAATCAGCCCCAGCATTTT,TRBJ1-5,NA,TRBV2,NA
CASREGTYEQYF,TGTGCCAGCAGGGAAGGGACTTACGAGCAGTACTTC,TRBJ2-7,NA,TRBV6-1,NA
CASSVGTLDTQYF,TGTGCCAGCAGCGTGGGGACCCTAGATACGCAGTATTTT,TRBJ2-3,NA,TRBV9,NA
CASSVTGGSEAFF,TGTGCCAGCAGCGTAACAGGGGGCTCTGAAGCTTTCTTT,TRBJ1-1,NA,TRBV2,TRBD1
CATGTGEVNTEAFF,TGTGCCACTGGGACAGGGGAGGTGAACACTGAAGCTTTCTTT,TRBJ1-1,NA,TRBV6-1,TRBD1
CASSLTLQGNYEQYF,TGTGCCAGCAGCTTAACCTTACAGGGAAACTACGAGCAGTACTTC,TRBJ2-7,NA,TRBV7-2,NA
CAGGRTENTEAFF,TGTGCCGGAGGGAGGACAGAAAACACTGAAGCTTTCTTT,TRBJ1-1,NA,TRBV2,NA
CASSLQGQPQHF,TGTGCCAGCAGTTTACAGGGTCAGCCCCAGCATTTT,TRBJ1-5,NA,TRBV27,NA
CASSVRGQGNTGELFF,TGTGCCAGCAGCGTCCGGGGACAGGGTAACACCGGGGAGCTGTTTTTT,TRBJ2-2,NA,TRBV9,TRBD1